The TCR beta chain under discussion was sequenced for a study of OX40 agonist ivuxolimab in advanced cancers. Study context: In this cohort, patients received ivuxolimab, an agonistic anti-OX40 (CD134) antibody. Participants could have had prior anti-PD-1, anti-PD-L1 or anti-CTLA-4 therapy, and about 37% had some.

TCRdb keeps only in-frame clones here, not all; method: immunoSEQ multiplex PCR. The repertoire holds 62,000 or so clones, with about 90% as singletons. Turning to this clone: The antigen is undetermined.

Findings of the study overall: Expanded clones belonging to CD8+ T cells outnumbered, on average, those of CD4+. Clonal expansion was seen in CD4+ and CD8+ blood T cells by week 6 at 0.1 to 3.0 mg/kg.

The J segment lost 8 bases and the V segment lost 2 bases, leaving 6 bases of the junction unmatched. CDR3 length: 15 amino acids. Germline V CDR1 and CDR2: MGHRA, YSYEKL. Sequenced here: CD4+ or CD8+ T cells sorted from blood, sampled in a trial of the OX40 agonist ivuxolimab. This chain connects TRBV4-1 to TRBJ1-6; TRBD1 aligns across 7 bases. The TCR originated in an adult with an advanced solid tumor such as melanoma, head and neck, liver or kidney cancer. CDR3 bases: TGCGCCAGCAGCCAAAGACAGGGAGGGGATTCACCCCTCCACTTT. It specifies CASSQRQGGDSPLHF.